Listed below are T cell receptor beta chains from one sample, sequenced in a study of control samples from healthy donors and cancer patients. Libraries were prepared by immunoSEQ multiplex PCR; TCRdb keeps only in-frame clonotypes and omits some of them. The sample lists around 75,000 clones, 92% occurring once. The sequencing input was blood. The origin of the receptors is a woman aged 60-75 years in good health. Both conserved end residues are part of each CDR3. A D gene is named only where the DNA matches it firmly. Rows may omit the clone size; those that give it use once, few, many or a size class.

abundance	len	v_gene	d_gene	j_gene	CDR3aa	CDR3nt
-	14	TRBV2	-	TRBJ2-2	CASSVQGGTGELFF	TGTGCCAGCAGTGTACAGGGTGGAACCGGGGAGCTGTTTTTT
-	13	TRBV30	-	TRBJ2-3	CAWTQGTTDTQYF	TGTGCCTGGACCCAAGGGACCACAGATACGCAGTATTTT
-	14	TRBV3-1/TRBV3-2	-	TRBJ1-3	CASSQTTGGNTIYF	TGTGCCAGCAGCCAAACTACAGGGGGAAACACCATATATTTT
-	18	TRBV5-6	TRBD2	TRBJ2-7	CASSAPGLAEGPYYEQYF	TGTGCCAGCAGCGCCCCGGGACTAGCGGAGGGCCCCTACTACGAGCAGTACTTC
-	20	TRBV28	TRBD2	TRBJ2-3	CASSLRARPVLAGSTDTQYF	TGTGCCAGCAGTTTACGCGCCAGGCCCGTTCTAGCGGGATCGACAGATACGCAGTATTTT
-	19	TRBV19	TRBD2	TRBJ2-1	CASSIVYLKGTSGRGEQFF	TGTGCCAGTAGTATTGTTTATCTAAAGGGGACTAGCGGGAGGGGTGAGCAGTTCTTC
-	17	TRBV6-1	-	TRBJ2-7	CASSGRPQVGNIHEQYF	TGTGCCAGCAGTGGAAGACCCCAGGTTGGAAACATCCACGAGCAGTACTTC
-	15	TRBV6-5	TRBD2	TRBJ2-5	CASRELAGSQETQYF	TGTGCCAGCAGGGAGCTAGCGGGCTCACAAGAGACCCAGTACTTC
-	15	TRBV5-1	-	TRBJ2-5	CASSLELVGAETQYF	TGCGCCAGCAGCTTGGAGTTAGTAGGGGCAGAGACCCAGTACTTC
-	14	TRBV18	-	TRBJ2-5	CASSPRGVPETQYF	TGTGCCAGCTCACCCCGGGGAGTCCCAGAGACCCAGTACTTC
-	14	TRBV11-2	TRBD1	TRBJ1-2	CASSWGQGNSGYTF	TGTGCCAGCAGCTGGGGACAGGGGAACTCTGGCTACACCTTC
-	14	TRBV2	-	TRBJ2-7	CASSARGSSYEQYF	TGTGCCAGCTCAGCACGGGGGAGCTCCTACGAGCAGTACTTC
once	12	TRBV30	-	TRBJ2-1	CAWAGLSGEQFF	TGTGCCTGGGCGGGACTCTCGGGGGAGCAGTTCTTC
-	15	TRBV30	-	TRBJ1-2	CAWRNQGTVNYGYTF	TGTGCCTGGAGGAATCAGGGAACGGTTAACTATGGCTACACCTTC
-	17	TRBV7-6	TRBD2	TRBJ2-1	CASSPEVGGSSYNEQFF	TGTGCCAGCAGCCCAGAGGTCGGCGGGAGTTCCTACAATGAGCAGTTCTTC
-	15	TRBV5-1	-	TRBJ2-1	CASSLEGQVYNEQFF	TGCGCCAGCAGCCTTGAGGGTCAAGTGTACAATGAGCAGTTCTTC
-	13	TRBV5-1	-	TRBJ2-5	CASSFPRQETQYF	TGCGCCAGCAGCTTCCCCAGGCAAGAGACCCAGTACTTC
few	14	TRBV7-2	-	TRBJ1-1	CASSPGGPGAEAFF	TGTGCCAGCAGCCCGGGCGGGCCTGGGGCTGAAGCTTTCTTT
-	15	TRBV6-6	-	TRBJ2-5	CASSYSPLPGETQYF	TGTGCCAGCAGTTACTCCCCCCTCCCCGGAGAGACCCAGTACTTC
-	16	TRBV12-5	TRBD2	TRBJ2-2	CASGHVGEGLGGELFF	TGTGCTAGTGGCCACGTTGGGGAGGGGCTAGGCGGGGAGCTGTTTTTT
-	15	TRBV18	TRBD1	TRBJ1-1	CASSPGTEMNTEAFF	TGTGCCAGCTCACCAGGGACAGAAATGAACACTGAAGCTTTCTTT
-	12	TRBV6-5	-	TRBJ2-7	CASRPGFYEQYF	TGTGCCAGCAGACCGGGGTTCTACGAGCAGTACTTC
once	13	TRBV29-1	TRBD1	TRBJ2-7	CSASGTGAYEQYF	TGCAGCGCTTCCGGGACAGGGGCCTACGAGCAGTACTTC
-	13	TRBV30	-	TRBJ2-5	CAWSGVAKETQYF	TGTGCCTGGAGTGGGGTAGCGAAAGAGACCCAGTACTTC
-	14	TRBV30	-	TRBJ1-4	CAWSRGEIGEKLFF	TGTGCCTGGAGTAGGGGAGAAATAGGCGAAAAACTGTTTTTT
few	14	TRBV19	-	TRBJ2-7	CASSIQGGPYEQYF	TGTGCCAGTAGTATACAGGGGGGACCCTACGAGCAGTACTTC
-	14	TRBV4-1	-	TRBJ1-4	CASSRQISYEKLFF	TGCGCCAGCAGCCGACAGATCAGTTATGAAAAACTGTTTTTT
-	14	TRBV28	-	TRBJ1-1	CASSLSQGHGKAFF	TGTGCCAGCAGTCTGTCCCAGGGACATGGAAAAGCTTTCTTT
-	15	TRBV28	-	TRBJ1-4	CASSLFRQINEKLFF	TGTGCCAGCAGTTTGTTTCGCCAGATTAATGAAAAACTGTTTTTT
once	10	TRBV11-2	-	TRBJ1-1	CASRGTEAFF	TGTGCCAGCAGGGGGACTGAAGCTTTCTTT
-	18	TRBV6-1	-	TRBJ2-3	CASSGYFRGATSTDTQYF	TGTGCCAGCAGTGGGTATTTCAGGGGCGCCACTAGCACAGATACGCAGTATTTT
-	15	TRBV18	-	TRBJ1-3	CASSPGSRSRNTIYF	TGTGCCAGCTCACCAGGCAGTAGGTCGCGAAACACCATATATTTT
-	15	TRBV27	TRBD1	TRBJ1-5	CASSRTGGSNQPQHF	TGTGCCAGCAGTCGGACAGGGGGTAGCAATCAGCCCCAGCATTTT
-	14	TRBV15	TRBD1	TRBJ1-2	CATSRPQGAPGYTF	TGTGCCACCAGCAGACCACAGGGGGCGCCTGGCTACACCTTC
few	13	TRBV4-3	-	TRBJ1-5	CASSQGGGQPQHF	TGCGCCAGCAGCCAAGGGGGCGGACAGCCCCAGCATTTT
-	14	TRBV5-4	-	TRBJ2-2	CASSPGPDTGELFF	TGTGCCAGCAGCCCGGGTCCTGACACCGGGGAGCTGTTTTTT
-	15	TRBV6-5	TRBD1	TRBJ2-5	CASRAPGTGAETQYF	TGTGCCAGCAGAGCACCCGGGACAGGGGCAGAGACCCAGTACTTC
-	15	TRBV7-2	-	TRBJ1-2	CASSLQGWGWNGYTF	TGTGCCAGCAGCTTACAAGGCTGGGGGTGGAATGGCTACACCTTC
-	14	TRBV6-1	-	TRBJ1-5	CASSEKDSYQPQHF	TGTGCCAGCAGTGAAAAAGACAGTTATCAGCCCCAGCATTTT
-	18	TRBV15	TRBD2	TRBJ2-4	CATSRARDSGGIKNIQYF	TGTGCCACCAGCAGAGCCCGTGATAGCGGGGGGATCAAAAACATTCAGTACTTC
-	13	TRBV27	-	TRBJ2-2	CASSLSWAGELFF	TGTGCCAGCAGTTTATCTTGGGCCGGGGAGCTGTTTTTT
-	16	TRBV4-1	TRBD1	TRBJ1-2	CASSPVTGQGLAGYTF	TGCGCCAGCAGCCCTGTAACTGGACAGGGGCTTGCCGGCTACACCTTC
-	10	TRBV28	-	TRBJ1-2	CASSSYGYTF	TGTGCCAGCAGTTCCTATGGCTACACCTTC
-	15	TRBV7-6	TRBD2	TRBJ2-5	CASSQTSGIRETQYF	TGTGCCAGCAGCCAAACTAGCGGGATACGGGAGACCCAGTACTTC
few	12	TRBV12-3/TRBV12-4	TRBD1	TRBJ2-7	CASTPGGHEQYF	TGTGCCAGCACCCCAGGGGGCCACGAGCAGTACTTC
-	15	TRBV2	TRBD1	TRBJ1-6	CASNTGTGSDSPLHF	TGTGCCAGCAACACCGGGACAGGGAGCGATTCACCCCTCCACTTT
-	15	TRBV24-1	-	TRBJ2-5	CATRPGSSPHGTQYF	TGTGCCACGCGTCCAGGGTCGAGTCCTCACGGGACCCAGTACTTC
-	16	TRBV7-8	TRBD2	TRBJ2-1	CASSSERTSGNNEQFF	TGTGCCAGCAGCTCCGAAAGGACTAGCGGTAACAATGAGCAGTTCTTC
-	15	TRBV5-1	TRBD1	TRBJ1-2	CASSQTGEGIYGYTF	TGCGCCAGCAGCCAAACAGGGGAGGGAATCTATGGCTACACCTTC
-	16	TRBV29-1	TRBD2	TRBJ2-1	CSVELAGDPRYNEQFF	TGCAGCGTTGAACTAGCGGGAGACCCTCGATACAATGAGCAGTTCTTC
-	19	TRBV4-1	-	TRBJ1-6	CASSLQESTGSLINSPLHF	TGCGCCAGCAGCCTCCAGGAGTCGACGGGGTCCCTAATAAATTCACCCCTCCACTTT
-	16	TRBV19	TRBD1	TRBJ1-1	CASNPRQGYGEAEAFF	TGTGCCAGTAATCCTCGACAGGGCTACGGCGAGGCTGAAGCTTTCTTT